The clone carrying this TCR beta chain has more than one count but fewer than ten. Its specificity is not known. This entry belongs to a study of T-cell memory formation after mild COVID-19. Study-wide background: TCR clusters were largely donor specific.

The CDR3 has 15 residues. Germline lookup yields CDR1 KGHDR and CDR2 SFDVKD. V was cut by 4 bases and J by 0 bases, with 9 bases left in between. MiXCR was run by TCRdb on the 5' RACE reads, yielding one entry per CDR3 protein. Of about 470,000 distinct CDR3 sequences listed, 15% to 20% are singletons. Study conclusions and caveats: Shrinking CD4+ clones were chiefly CM and EM; CD8+ ones were chiefly EMRA. Balance between CD4 and CD8 was seen in clones contracting day 15 to 85, and a CD4+ lean was seen in later expanders.

Sequencing was performed on PBMCs or a T cell subset sorted from them (not recorded which). This TCR derives from an adult woman who had mild COVID-19 (a few samples of this study predate the infection). Cell type and time point are not known. The chain couples TRBV24-1 to TRBJ2-1, with D unclear. Here the CDR3 reads CATSDPHSSYNEQFF. CDR3 DNA: TGTGCCACCAGTGACCCCCACAGCTCCTACAATGAGCAGTTCTTC.